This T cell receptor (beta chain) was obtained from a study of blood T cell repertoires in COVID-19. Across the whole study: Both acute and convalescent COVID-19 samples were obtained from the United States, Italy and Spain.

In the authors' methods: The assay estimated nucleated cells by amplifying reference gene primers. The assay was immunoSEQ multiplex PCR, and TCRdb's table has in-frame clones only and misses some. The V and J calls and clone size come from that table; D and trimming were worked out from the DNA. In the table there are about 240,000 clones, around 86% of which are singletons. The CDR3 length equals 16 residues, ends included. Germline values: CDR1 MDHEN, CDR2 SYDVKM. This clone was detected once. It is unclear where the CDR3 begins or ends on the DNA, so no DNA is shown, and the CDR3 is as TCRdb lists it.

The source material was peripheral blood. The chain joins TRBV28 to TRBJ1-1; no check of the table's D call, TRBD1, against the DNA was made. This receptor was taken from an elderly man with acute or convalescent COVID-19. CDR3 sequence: CASSSGQGNLNTEAFF.